The 10 T cell receptor beta chains presented below share a single source sample, sequenced in a study of beta chain features in type 1 diabetes. Expressed TCRB transcripts were sequenced, since all the RNA that had been isolated was reverse transcribed. TCRdb keeps only in-frame clones here, not all; method: immunoSEQ multiplex PCR. The data show about 620,000 clones, with less than 20% seen just once and more than 0.08% held by the top ten. The sequencing sample was made of naive CD4+ T cells from blood. These receptors came from a man between 18 and 29 years old in good health.

The DNA of the CDR3 is TGCGCCAGCAGCTTCGGACTAGCTATGAATGAGCAGTTCTTC. It is translated as CASSFGLAMNEQFF. This sequence joins TRBV5-1 and TRBJ2-1; 8 bases align to TRBD2. V lost 2 bases and J lost 7; bases outside the gene matches: 5. The CDR3 has 14 residues. The germline CDR1 and CDR2 sequences are SGHRS and YFSETQ.

Of note for this clone: Additional DNA sequences in this sample encode the identical CDR3. V is TRBV7-2 and J is TRBJ1-5; D perhaps matches TRBD1 (5 bases). With 1 base removed from V and 0 bases from J, the gap between germline ends came to 7 bases. The germline CDR1 and CDR2 sequences are SGHTA and FQGNSA. The CDR3 contains 15 residues. CDR3 protein: CASSLVGDSNQPQHF. The CDR3 DNA sequence: TGTGCCAGCAGCTTAGTGGGGGATAGCAATCAGCCCCAGCATTTT.

This clone was seen a handful of times. The chain carries TRBV7-2 and TRBJ2-5; 16 bases are a match to TRBD2. J was trimmed by 4 bases and V by 5 bases; bases with no gene match: 10. In germline, CDR1 is SGHTA, CDR2 FQGNSA. The CDR3 covers 18 residues. DNA for the CDR3: TGTGCCAGCAGCCCGGGACTAGCGGGGGGGCTATTGGGAGAGACCCAGTACTTC. It yields the protein CASSPGLAGGLLGETQYF.

Concerning this clone: An end of the junction differs from the germline gene, which may be a read error. Additional DNA sequences in this sample encode the identical CDR3. This rearrangement joins TRBV5-4 to TRBJ2-3, with unresolved D. The germline V gene has CDR1 SGHNT and CDR2 YYREEE (reference sequence). The CDR3 has 13 amino acids. The CDR3 DNA sequence: TGTGCCAGCAGATTTGGTACCCAAGATACGCAGTACTTT. Translated, it gives CASRFGTQDTQYF.

This sequence joins TRBV29-1 and TRBJ2-5, with TRBD1 matching over 7 bases. V dropped 4 bases and J dropped 11; count of bases not matched to a gene: 10. CDR1 SQVTM and CDR2 ANQGSEA come from the germline V gene. CDR3 length equals 12 residues. In nucleotides, the CDR3 is TGCAGCGTTGGTTGGGACAGCTGTGAGCAGTACTTC. Amino acids: CSVGWDSCEQYF.

This clone turned up a few times. This sequence joins TRBV27 and TRBJ2-7; 7 bases match TRBD1. V shed 7 bases and J 3 bases; nucleotides not matched to a gene: 9. Germline lookup yields CDR1 MNHEY and CDR2 SMNVEV (reference sequence). The CDR3 loop spans 14 amino acids. In DNA form, the CDR3 reads TGTGCCAGCAACACCCGAGGACAGGTCTACGAGCAGTACTTC. This translates into CASNTRGQVYEQYF.

This clone showed up just a few times. This rearrangement joins TRBV10-3 to TRBJ2-3; the match to TRBD2 covers 9 bases. This CDR3 is built from 15 residues. Trimming removed 6 bases from V and 0 bases from J; junction bases left unmatched: 4. Germline V CDR1 and CDR2: ENHRY, SYGVKD. CDR3 nucleotide sequence: TGTGCCATCAGCCCCCTAGCGGGAAGCACAGATACGCAGTATTTT. It encodes CAISPLAGSTDTQYF.

The table lists this clone with a few counts. V is TRBV4-2 and J is TRBJ2-3; TRBD2 aligns across 16 bases. CDR3 length: 18 residues. V gave up 1 base and J gave up 8 bases; unmatched junction bases: 9. Germline CDR1 reads LGHNA; CDR2 reads YNFKEQ. The CDR3 coding sequence is TGTGCCAGCAGCCAAGGAACCGGGACTAGCGGGGGGGCAGGTACGCAGTATTTT. Translating gives CASSQGTGTSGGAGTQYF.

The sample holds a few counts of this clone. The CDR3 loop is CASSTSGGARNEQFF. The CDR3, as DNA: TGTGCCAGCTCAACCAGCGGGGGGGCACGCAATGAGCAGTTCTTC. This sequence joins TRBV6-1 and TRBJ2-1; 10 bases map to TRBD2. The CDR3 spans 15 residues. With V trimmed by 8 bases and J by 6 bases, 10 bases remained unmatched. CDR1 and CDR2 from the germline V gene are MNHNS and SASEGT.

This chain joins TRBV29-1 and TRBJ1-3; D is uncertain. Looked up from germline, CDR1 is SQVTM and CDR2 is ANQGSEA. This CDR3 has 13 residues. Trimming stripped 2 bases from V and 1 base from J, with 6 bases between. The chain's CDR3 is CSVEMGSGNTIYF. CDR3 nucleotides: TGCAGCGTTGAAATGGGTTCTGGAAACACCATATATTTT.